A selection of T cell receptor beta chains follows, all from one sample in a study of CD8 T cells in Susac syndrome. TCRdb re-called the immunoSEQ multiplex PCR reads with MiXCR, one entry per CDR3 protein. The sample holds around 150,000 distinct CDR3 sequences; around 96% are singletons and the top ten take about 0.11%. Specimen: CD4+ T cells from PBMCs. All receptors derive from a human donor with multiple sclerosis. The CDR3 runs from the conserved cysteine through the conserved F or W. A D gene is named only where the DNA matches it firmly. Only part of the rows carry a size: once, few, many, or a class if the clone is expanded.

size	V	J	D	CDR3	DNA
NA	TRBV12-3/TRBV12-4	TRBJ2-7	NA	CASSWGPYGYEQYF	TGTGCCAGCAGTTGGGGCCCCTACGGGTACGAGCAGTACTTC
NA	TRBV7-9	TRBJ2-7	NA	CASSSSGTPSYEQYF	TGTGCCAGCAGTTCGTCCGGGACACCCTCCTACGAGCAGTACTTC
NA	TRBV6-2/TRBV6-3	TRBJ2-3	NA	CASSYGGYGTDTQYF	TGTGCCAGCAGTTACGGGGGTTACGGCACAGATACGCAGTATTTT
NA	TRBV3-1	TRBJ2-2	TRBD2	CASSQARGPSGSTGELFF	TGTGCCAGCAGCCAAGCCCGAGGCCCTAGCGGTTCCACCGGGGAGCTGTTTTTT
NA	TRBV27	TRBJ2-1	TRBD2	CASSLLRGGPNPLLGQFF	TGTGCCAGCAGTTTATTGCGGGGGGGACCGAACCCGTTGCTTGGACAGTTCTTC
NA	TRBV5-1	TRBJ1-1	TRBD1	CASSFSGGRTEAFF	TGCGCCAGCAGCTTTTCAGGGGGTAGGACTGAAGCTTTCTTT
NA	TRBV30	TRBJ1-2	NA	CAWSPDQGHSGYTF	TGTGCCTGGAGCCCCGATCAGGGTCACAGTGGCTACACCTTC
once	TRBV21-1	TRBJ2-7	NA	CASSKERLADSYEQYF	TGTGCCAGCAGCAAAGAGCGACTAGCGGACTCCTACGAGCAGTACTTC
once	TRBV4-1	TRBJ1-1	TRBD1	CASSPGDRGFDTEAFF	TGCGCCAGCAGCCCTGGGGACAGGGGATTTGACACTGAAGCTTTCTTT
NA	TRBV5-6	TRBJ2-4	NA	CASSLGETRLAKNIQYF	TGTGCCAGCAGCTTGGGGGAGACACGGCTAGCCAAAAACATTCAGTACTTC
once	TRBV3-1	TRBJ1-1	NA	CASRRGVIGTEAFF	TGTGCCAGCAGGAGAGGGGTTATTGGTACTGAAGCTTTCTTT